This T cell receptor beta chain emerged from a study of early T cells in non-severe SARS-CoV-2 infection. Study details: RNA in bulk from unsorted whole blood was sequenced, and chains were unpaired. Overall study results and limits: There was a bias toward anti-spike CD8 responses in VDJdb matching, which missed private and CD4 specificities.

V gave up 8 bases and J gave up 0 bases; unmatched junction bases: 5. The CDR3 is made up of 13 amino acids. Germline CDR1 reads DFQATT; CDR2 reads SNEGSKA (reference sequence). This clonotype has just a few counts. As yet, its antigen is unknown. Tagging with unique molecular identifiers was applied to individual cDNA molecules. TCRdb fed the 5' RACE reads into MiXCR, producing one record per CDR3 protein. The data contain about 83,000 distinct CDR3 sequences, about 10% of them singletons. V is TRBV20-1 and J is TRBJ2-3, with 7 bases matching TRBD1. This specimen consisted of whole blood, obtained at baseline. This clonotype was sampled from an adult who was a healthcare worker with PCR-confirmed SARS-CoV-2 infection or an uninfected control (not recorded which). Here the CDR3 DNA reads TGCAGTTCTCGGGACAGTAGCACAGATACGCAGTATTTT. Encoded protein: CSSRDSSTDTQYF.